One and the same sample provided the 25 T cell receptor beta chains below, sequenced in a study of prognosis after radiotherapy for stage I lung cancer. By two-round multiplex PCR, the TCR beta CDR3 was amplified from genomic DNA. Round-one PCR had primers specific to each TRBV and TRBJ gene. TCRdb recomputed calls from the multiplex PCR reads with MiXCR, one row per CDR3 protein. The sample records about 24,000 distinct CDR3 sequences, about 40% being singletons. The sample in question was PBMCs, obtained before or after stereotactic body radiation therapy (not recorded which). These receptors all come from a donor over 45 with non-small cell lung cancer.

The chain has TRBV6-1 and TRBJ2-5; D is tentatively TRBD1 or TRBD2 (5 bases each). Trimming cost V 1 base and J 9 bases, with 21 bases left between them. CDR1 MNHNS and CDR2 SASEGT come from the germline V gene. The CDR3 totals 16 residues. For the CDR3, the DNA is TGTGCCAGCAGTGAAGACGGGCAGCCCCGTGGGGACGCCCAGTACTTC. It codes for CASSEDGQPRGDAQYF.

This clonotype came up many times. CDR3 in amino acids: CATSREFVGDSPLHF. CDR3 nucleotides: TGTGCCACCAGCAGGGAATTCGTGGGAGATTCACCCCTCCACTTT. V is TRBV15 and J is TRBJ1-6; D remains ambiguous. CDR3 size: 15 residues. The ends were cut back, 3 bases at V and 8 bases at J, with 14 bases in the middle. Germline assignment: CDR1 LNHNV and CDR2 YYDKDF (reference sequence).

The gene calls are TRBV7-9 and TRBJ2-5, with no clear D. V was pared by 4 bases and J by 2 bases, with 17 bases between. Germline lookup yields CDR1 SEHNR and CDR2 FQNEAQ (reference sequence). The CDR3 contains 16 residues. In DNA, the CDR3 is TGTGCCAGCAGCTACCCCTTAACTTATTGTCAAGAGACCCAGTACTTC. It yields the protein CASSYPLTYCQETQYF. Using reference TRBV7-9 and TRBJ2-5 for the parts outside the CDR3, the full variable domain is DTGVSQNPRHKITKRGQNVTFRCDPISEHNRLYWYRQTLGQGPEFLTYFQNEAQLEKSRLLSDRFSAERPKGSFSTLEIQRTEQGDSAMYLCASSYPLTYCQETQYFGPGTRLLVL.

In this sample, this clonotype turned up once. The V and J genes are TRBV7-9 and TRBJ2-3; 10 bases match TRBD1. V lost 3 bases and J lost 5; bases outside the gene matches: 5. Per the germline V gene, CDR1 is SEHNR and CDR2 is FQNEAQ (reference sequence). The CDR3 totals 15 residues. DNA of the CDR3: TGTGCCAGCAGCTTTGGACAGGGGGAGATAGATACGCAGTATTTT. Protein product: CASSFGQGEIDTQYF.

This clonotype was seen repeatedly, ten times or more. The gene calls are TRBV5-8 and TRBJ2-7; 10 bases agree with TRBD1. After removal of 4 bases from V and 7 bases from J, the junction contained 8 bases not matched to a gene. Germline V gene data show CDR1 as SGHTS and CDR2 as YDEGEE. This CDR3 region has 14 residues. CDR3 in DNA: TGTGCCAGCAGCCGCGACAGGGGGCTGAGAGAGCAGTACTTC. Translation: CASSRDRGLREQYF.

By proportion, this clonotype is medium-sized. The chain links TRBV7-9 to TRBJ1-2; 7 bases match TRBD1. This CDR3 has 15 amino acids. The V segment lost 5 bases and the J segment 0 bases; nucleotides outside the gene matches: 6. The germline CDR1 and CDR2 sequences are SEHNR and FQNEAQ (reference sequence). This chain's CDR3 is CASSQGGLANYGYTF. CDR3 nucleotide sequence: TGTGCCAGCAGCCAAGGGGGCCTTGCTAACTATGGCTACACCTTC. Supplemented by reference TRBV7-9 and TRBJ1-2, the full variable domain reads DTGVSQNPRHKITKRGQNVTFRCDPISEHNRLYWYRQTLGQGPEFLTYFQNEAQLEKSRLLSDRFSAERPKGSFSTLEIQRTEQGDSAMYLCASSQGGLANYGYTFGSGTRLTVV.

This clonotype has ten or more counts. The V and J genes are TRBV7-9 and TRBJ2-5, with 8 positions matching TRBD1. Germline V CDR1 and CDR2: SEHNR, FQNEAQ (reference sequence). Trimming cost V 3 bases and J 4 bases; bases outside gene matches: 13. The CDR3 is 17 residues long. CDR3 in amino acids: CASSFLASGRGLETQYF. In nucleotides, the CDR3 is TGTGCCAGCAGCTTCCTAGCTTCCGGCAGGGGGCTAGAGACCCAGTACTTC.

Many counts were recorded for this clonotype. The rearrangement links TRBV5-1 to TRBJ2-3; no firm D call. The CDR3 is 16 amino acids. Looked up from germline, CDR1 is SGHRS and CDR2 is YFSETQ. The V gene lost 2 bases and the J gene lost 1 base, with 14 bases spanning the gap. The CDR3 DNA follows: TGCGCCAGCAGCTTAAGGCCTCAGTCAGGCACAGATACGCAGTATTTT. Encoded protein: CASSLRPQSGTDTQYF.

The sample holds many counts of this clonotype. One base away lies a much larger clone, so this may be a sequencing read error. This sequence joins TRBV28 and TRBJ2-7; tentatively, D is TRBD1 (5 bases). Germline CDR1 is MDHEN and CDR2 is SYDVKM. The CDR3 is 15 residues long. As DNA, the CDR3 is TGTGCCAGCAGTTTACCAGGGCACAAAACCTACGGGCAGTACTTC. Translation gives CASSLPGHKTYGQYF.

This clonotype was counted ten times or more. The V and J genes are TRBV30 and TRBJ2-3; 11 bases align to TRBD1. The germline V gene has CDR1 GTSNPN and CDR2 SVGIG (reference sequence). The junction had 12 bases not matched to a gene; V was cut back by 6 bases and J by 4 bases. There are 16 residues in the CDR3. CDR3 in amino acids: CACPLGQGANADTQYF. In nucleotides, the CDR3 is TGTGCCTGCCCTCTTGGACAGGGGGCGAATGCAGATACGCAGTATTTT.

There are many counts of this clonotype. The rearrangement uses TRBV2 and TRBJ2-2; possibly TRBD1 or TRBD2 for D (5 bases each). Germline lookup yields CDR1 SNHLY and CDR2 FYNNEI. Trimming shortened V by 7 bases and J by 6 bases, and 21 bases separated the two germline ends. CDR3 length: 16 residues. The CDR3 bases are TGTGCCAGCAATGGCCAGGCCTTGCGAGGGGCCGGGGAGCTGTTTTTT. Protein: CASNGQALRGAGELFF.

There are many counts of this clonotype. As DNA, the CDR3 is TGTGCCAGCTCACCAACGGGACAGCCACCTAACTATGGCTACACCTTC. Residues: CASSPTGQPPNYGYTF. The chain carries TRBV18 and TRBJ1-2, with 7 bases fitting TRBD1. V dropped 2 bases and J dropped 0; count of bases not matched to a gene: 6. The CDR3 consists of 16 residues. Germline V gives CDR1 KGHSH, CDR2 LQKENI. The full variable domain, rest sourced from reference TRBV18 and TRBJ1-2, is NAGVMQNPRHLVRRRGQEARLRCSPMKGHSHVYWYRQLPEEGLKFMVYLQKENIIDESGMPKERFSAEFPKEGPSILRIQQVVRGDSAAYFCASSPTGQPPNYGYTFGSGTRLTVV.

The chain uses TRBV27 and TRBJ2-1; D unclear. V lost 7 bases, J lost 3 bases, and 13 bases lay in between. This CDR3 contains 14 residues. The germline CDR1 and CDR2 sequences are MNHEY and SMNVEV (reference sequence). The CDR3 loop is CASISSNNYNEQFF. For the CDR3, the DNA is TGTGCCAGCATTTCCTCTAATAACTACAATGAGCAGTTCTTC.

A note on this clonotype: Only one base separates this from a far larger clonotype, so it likely reflects a read error. The rearrangement links TRBV6-1 to TRBJ1-5; D is undetermined. The germline CDR1 and CDR2 sequences are MNHNS and SASEGT. V was cut by 8 bases and J by 6 bases, with 20 bases left in between. The CDR3 is made up of 15 amino acids. In DNA form, the CDR3 reads TGTGCCAGCGGGGAGGCACCGGGCACTGGTCAGCCCCAGCATTTT. It translates to CASGEAPGTGQPQHF.

This clonotype was seen ten or more times. The chain has TRBV5-6 and TRBJ2-3, with 7 nucleotides matching TRBD2. This CDR3 is built from 13 residues. Per the germline V gene, CDR1 is SGHDT and CDR2 is YYEEEE. With V trimmed by 4 bases and J by 9 bases, 8 bases remained unmatched. DNA of the CDR3: TGTGCCAGCAGCCCCGCGGGAGTTCGAACGCAGTATTTT. Its protein product is CASSPAGVRTQYF.

Notes on this clonotype: This clone may be a read error of a much larger clone one base away. This chain links TRBV5-4 with TRBJ2-7; 12 bases match TRBD2. There are 15 residues in the CDR3. CDR1 and CDR2 from the germline V gene are SGHNT and YYREEE (reference sequence). The CDR3 is CASSPTSGSSYEKYF. The CDR3 nucleotides are TGTGCCAGCAGCCCGACTAGCGGGAGCTCCTACGAGAAGTACTTC.

At least ten counts were recorded for this clonotype. This may arise from a read error, as a much more abundant clone is one base away. As the CDR3 is not closed by the conserved phenylalanine or tryptophan, this likely results from a read error. This chain connects TRBV28 to TRBJ1-6; possibly TRBD1 for D (6 bases). The germline V gene encodes CDR1 MDHEN and CDR2 SYDVKM. V lost 3 bases and J lost 6, with 12 bases in between. This CDR3 is built from 15 residues. CDR3: CASSLVTGGNSPLHL. In DNA, the CDR3 is TGTGCCAGCAGTTTGGTGACAGGAGGTAATTCACCCCTCCACCTT.

This clonotype occurred many times. J is TRBJ2-7 and V is TRBV2; 13 bases match TRBD2. CDR1 SNHLY and CDR2 FYNNEI come from the germline V gene. This CDR3 has 15 residues. Trimming cost V 6 bases and J 5 bases; bases outside gene matches: 7. DNA for the CDR3: TGTGCCAGCAGACCTGGACTAGCGGGAGCCCACGAGCAGTACTTC. Its protein is CASRPGLAGAHEQYF.

As concerns this clonotype: A far larger clone is one nucleotide away, so this likely arose from a read error. The final CDR3 position lacks the conserved phenylalanine or tryptophan, pointing to a likely read error. The chain joins TRBV5-5 to TRBJ1-2; 7 bases fit TRBD1. This CDR3 region has 16 residues. Germline V gives CDR1 SGHKS, CDR2 YYEKEE (reference sequence). CDR3 DNA: TGCGCCAGCAGCTCCGGGACCCAACAGGGGAGGTCGGGCTACACCTCC. Translating it yields CASSSGTQQGRSGYTS.

On this clonotype itself: A much bigger clone sits one base away, suggesting this may be a read error. Here the CDR3 DNA reads TGTGCCAGCGCTTTGGCCCAGGTCTATGAGCAGTTCTTC. Amino acid sequence: CASALAQVYEQFF. The genes are TRBV27 and TRBJ2-1; no firm D call. From germline, CDR1 is MNHEY and CDR2 SMNVEV (reference sequence). The CDR3 runs to 13 residues. Deletions cut 8 bases from V and 8 bases from J, with 16 bases between.

Concerning this clonotype itself: This may arise from a read error, as a much more abundant clone is one base away. The chain joins TRBV4-2 to TRBJ1-2, with a weak D call TRBD1 (5 bases). The CDR3 extends over 16 amino acids. The germline V gene encodes CDR1 LGHNA and CDR2 YNFKEQ. In nucleotides, the CDR3 is TGTGCCAGCAGCCGGGCGAGGGACCCTTATTTCTATGTCTACACCTTC. It translates to CASSRARDPYFYVYTF.

This clonotype is termed medium-sized (0.01 to 0.1%). The chain joins TRBV28 to TRBJ1-2; D gene ambiguous. V lost 6 bases and J 1 base, leaving 3 bases between the germline ends. The CDR3 sequence is 11 residues long. The germline gives CDR1 MDHEN, CDR2 SYDVKM. CDR3 coding DNA: TGTGCCAGCAGCGATAACTATGGCTACACCTTC. Translated, it gives CASSDNYGYTF.

This clonotype was seen just once. The junction shows a germline mismatch at one end, possibly a read error. The chain is built from TRBV20-1 and TRBJ2-7; D gene uncertain. Germline assignment: CDR1 DFQATT and CDR2 SNEGSKA (reference sequence). The length of the CDR3 is 15 residues. CDR3 DNA sequence: TGCAGTGCCACCCCCACGTGTGTCGGAACCTACGAGCAGTGCTTC. It yields the protein CSATPTCVGTYEQCF.

This clonotype was recorded many times. The chain employs TRBV19 and TRBJ2-2, with D uncertain. The V and J ends lost 8 bases and 1 base respectively, with 14 bases between them. The CDR3 has 15 amino acids. Looked up from germline, CDR1 is LNHDA and CDR2 is SQIVND (reference sequence). Written as DNA, the CDR3 is TGTGCCAGTTTACGGGTAGTGGGGAACACCGGGGAGCTGTTTTTT. Its protein product is CASLRVVGNTGELFF.

This clonotype showed up many times. This chain links TRBV20-1 with TRBJ2-5; 10 bases are shared with TRBD2. The CDR3 runs 17 residues. V shed 1 base, J shed 5 bases, and the junction held 13 bases outside the gene matches. In germline, CDR1 is DFQATT, CDR2 SNEGSKA (reference sequence). The CDR3 nucleotides are TGCAGTGCTAGAGGGCTAGCGGGAGAGTGGGCCGGTGAGACCCAGTACTTC. It translates to CSARGLAGEWAGETQYF.